The rows below give T cell receptor beta chains drawn from one sample of a study of T-cell memory formation after mild COVID-19. From the 5' RACE reads, TCRdb called clonotypes with MiXCR, one entry per CDR3 protein. Among approximately 150,000 distinct CDR3 sequences listed, about 14% were seen once. Source material: PBMCs or a T cell subset sorted from them (not recorded which). These receptors came from an adult woman who had mild COVID-19 (a few samples of this study predate the infection). Cell type and time point are not known. Each CDR3 is given with its conserved first and last residue. Each record gives: clone size, V gene, J gene, D gene, CDR3 protein, CDR3 DNA. A D gene is named only where the DNA matches it firmly. Rows give clone size only sometimes, using once, few, many, or a class for an expanded clone.

abundance: few; v_gene: TRBV29-1; j_gene: TRBJ2-2; d_gene: NA; CDR3aa: CSVESQGLNTGELFF; CDR3nt: TGCAGCGTTGAGTCTCAGGGTCTTAACACCGGGGAGCTGTTTTTT
abundance: few; v_gene: TRBV3-1; j_gene: TRBJ2-1; d_gene: NA; CDR3aa: CASTSTIMTGPTYNEQFF; CDR3nt: TGTGCCAGCACCTCAACAATTATGACAGGACCAACCTACAATGAGCAGTTCTTC
abundance: NA; v_gene: TRBV29-1; j_gene: TRBJ2-1; d_gene: TRBD2; CDR3aa: CSAIQRGMNEQFF; CDR3nt: TGCAGCGCGATCCAGCGGGGTATGAATGAGCAGTTCTTC
abundance: few; v_gene: TRBV27; j_gene: TRBJ2-7; d_gene: NA; CDR3aa: CASSLTISGLSEQYF; CDR3nt: TGTGCCAGCAGTTTGACAATTTCAGGGCTGAGCGAGCAGTACTTC
abundance: NA; v_gene: TRBV12-3/TRBV12-4; j_gene: TRBJ1-6; d_gene: NA; CDR3aa: CASSLDSTSSYNSPLHF; CDR3nt: TGTGCCAGCAGTTTAGATTCTACGAGCTCCTATAATTCACCCCTCCACTTT
abundance: NA; v_gene: TRBV20-1; j_gene: TRBJ2-1; d_gene: TRBD2; CDR3aa: CSARKRASGHNEQFF; CDR3nt: TGCAGTGCTAGAAAAAGGGCTAGCGGCCACAATGAGCAGTTCTTC
abundance: few; v_gene: TRBV9; j_gene: TRBJ2-7; d_gene: TRBD1; CDR3aa: CASSVGTGWSYEQYF; CDR3nt: TGTGCCAGCAGCGTGGGGACAGGGTGGTCCTACGAGCAGTACTTC
abundance: few; v_gene: TRBV10-3; j_gene: TRBJ2-7; d_gene: NA; CDR3aa: CAISDSRLEAYEQYF; CDR3nt: TGTGCCATCAGTGATAGTCGGCTAGAAGCCTACGAGCAGTACTTC
abundance: few; v_gene: TRBV29-1; j_gene: TRBJ2-7; d_gene: TRBD1; CDR3aa: CSAEGTADYEQYF; CDR3nt: TGCAGCGCCGAAGGGACAGCAGACTACGAGCAGTACTTC
abundance: few; v_gene: TRBV20-1; j_gene: TRBJ2-4; d_gene: NA; CDR3aa: CSARGVRAKNIQYF; CDR3nt: TGCAGTGCTAGAGGTGTTCGGGCCAAAAACATTCAGTACTTC
abundance: NA; v_gene: TRBV7-9; j_gene: TRBJ1-6; d_gene: TRBD1; CDR3aa: CASSSATGAVSPLHF; CDR3nt: TGTGCCAGCAGCTCGGCGACAGGGGCGGTTTCACCCCTCCACTTT